Below are 23 T cell receptor beta chains sequenced from a single sample in a study of blood T cell repertoires in COVID-19. Sequenced by immunoSEQ multiplex PCR; TCRdb stores in-frame clones only, minus some. The sample lists about 210,000 clones, 65% to 90% occurring once. Sample: peripheral blood. These receptors were obtained from a man aged 50 to 59 with active or convalescent COVID-19.

V is TRBV28 and J is TRBJ1-5; the match to TRBD1 covers 11 bases. This CDR3 has 16 residues. The germline CDR1 and CDR2 sequences are MDHEN and SYDVKM. The V segment lost 6 bases and the J segment 4 bases; nucleotides outside the gene matches: 8. The CDR3 nucleotides read TGTGCCAGCAGACAAAAAGGGACAGGGGGTAATCAGCCCCAGCATTTT. The encoded protein is CASRQKGTGGNQPQHF.

In DNA form, the CDR3 reads TGTGCCAGCAGCCACGGGGGGGCCGGGGAGCTGTTTTTT. It specifies CASSHGGAGELFF. This sequence joins TRBV3-1 (or the pseudogene TRBV3-2) and TRBJ2-2; TRBD2 aligns across 8 bases. The germline CDR1 and CDR2 sequences are LGHDT and YNNKEL (reference sequence). This CDR3 has 13 residues. J gave up 6 bases and V 3 bases, and 0 bases lay outside the gene matches.

The chain couples TRBV23-1 to TRBJ1-1, with D tentatively TRBD1 (6 bases). TRBV23-1 is identified as an open reading frame with a role that is uncertain. The V and J ends lost 3 bases and 8 bases respectively, with 16 bases between them. CDR3 length: 14 amino acids. CDR3 in amino acids: CASSQSGGAGEAFF. CDR3 coding DNA: TGCGCCAGCAGTCAGTCTGGGGGCGCGGGCGAAGCTTTCTTT.

The CDR3 is CASSMLTAYNEQFF. CDR3 nucleotide sequence: TGTGCCAGTAGTATGCTGACAGCCTACAATGAGCAGTTCTTC. The chain links TRBV19 to TRBJ2-1, with D possibly TRBD1 on 5 matching bases. The CDR3 is 14 amino acids. Between the trimmed V and J ends, which lost 3 bases and 2 bases, there was a span of 8 bases. The germline CDR1 and CDR2 sequences are LNHDA and SQIVND (reference sequence).

The chain links TRBV9 to TRBJ2-5; a possible D gene is TRBD1 (5 bases). The V gene lost 4 bases and the J gene lost 5 bases, with 12 bases spanning the gap. Germline V gives CDR1 SGDLS, CDR2 YYNGEE. The CDR3 totals 13 residues. The CDR3 loop is CASSSRGGETQYF. CDR3 in DNA: TGTGCCAGCAGCTCTAGGGGCGGTGAGACCCAGTACTTC.

A single count supports this clone. The rearrangement joins TRBV20-1 to TRBJ2-3, with a weak D call TRBD2 (6 bases). This CDR3 has 15 amino acids. Germline V lookup: CDR1 DFQATT, CDR2 SNEGSKA (reference sequence). Trimming left V 3 bases short and J 1 base short, with 14 bases between. Here the CDR3 reads CSASYSGTGTDTQYF. The CDR3 nucleotides are TGCAGTGCTAGTTACTCCGGGACTGGCACAGATACGCAGTATTTT.

The chain couples TRBV6-5 to TRBJ1-2, with 7 bases identical to TRBD1. V trimming: 2 bases; J trimming: 6 bases; junction bases outside the gene matches: 3. This CDR3 region has 13 residues. Germline V gives CDR1 MNHEY, CDR2 SVGAGI. CDR3 sequence (DNA): TGTGCCAGCAGTTACACCGGGACAGATGGCTACACCTTC. Translated: CASSYTGTDGYTF.

This clone came up a few times. The V gene is TRBV28, the J gene TRBJ1-1; D is unclear. CDR1 is MDHEN, CDR2 SYDVKM, per germline. Trimming took off 4 bases at V and 1 base at J, with 4 bases between the two ends. This CDR3 comprises 12 residues. The CDR3 DNA is TGTGCCAGCAGTTCAGAGAACACTGAAGCTTTCTTT. This translates into CASSSENTEAFF.

This clone was seen a single time. This rearrangement joins TRBV18 to TRBJ2-7, with unresolved D. This CDR3 is 15 amino acids long. V was trimmed by 6 bases and J by 0 bases, leaving 15 bases between them. CDR1 is KGHSH, CDR2 LQKENI, per germline. The CDR3 sequence: CASSPLGPSSYEQYF. The DNA of the CDR3 is TGTGCCAGCTCCCCGTTGGGCCCCAGCTCCTACGAGCAGTACTTC.

This clone was seen a few times. V is TRBV9 and J is TRBJ1-4; D possibly corresponds to TRBD1 (5 bases). Trimming stripped 3 bases from V and 3 bases from J, with 6 bases between. The germline V gene has CDR1 SGDLS and CDR2 YYNGEE. The CDR3 has 13 amino acids. The CDR3 sequence is CASSGTPNEKLFF. The CDR3 nucleotides are TGTGCCAGCAGCGGGACACCTAATGAAAAACTGTTTTTT.

Comments on this clone: At the DNA level, this CDR3 is encoded by other sequences in the same sample as well. V gene TRBV5-1 combines with J gene TRBJ1-1; D is perhaps TRBD1 (6 bases). CDR1 and CDR2 from the germline V gene are SGHRS and YFSETQ. The CDR3 length is 14 residues. V dropped 4 bases and J dropped 1 base, with 11 bases sitting between them. The CDR3 DNA is TGCGCCAGCAGCAAAACAGGGCCGAACACTGAAGCTTTCTTT. As protein: CASSKTGPNTEAFF.

The chain recombines TRBV6-1 with TRBJ1-2, with D unresolved. The CDR3 loop spans 14 amino acids. The germline V gene has CDR1 MNHNS and CDR2 SASEGT. V lost 1 base and J 7 bases, leaving 13 bases between the germline ends. In DNA, the CDR3 is TGTGCCAGCAGTGAAGATGGAAGAGGATCTGGCTACACCTTC. Amino acid sequence: CASSEDGRGSGYTF.

The rearrangement uses TRBV5-1 and TRBJ1-3; D uncertain. The V gene's germline CDR1 is SGHRS and CDR2 YFSETQ. V was cut by 2 bases and J by 0 bases, with 6 bases left in between. CDR3 length equals 14 residues. The CDR3 nucleotides are TGCGCCAGCAGCTTTCGGTCCTCTGGAAACACCATATATTTT. Its translation is CASSFRSSGNTIYF.

The rearrangement links TRBV9 to TRBJ2-5; 12 bases align to TRBD2. The CDR3 spans 16 residues. Germline V gene sequence: CDR1 SGDLS, CDR2 YYNGEE. The trim removed 4 bases at V and 4 bases at J, leaving 8 bases unmatched. In DNA form, the CDR3 reads TGTGCCAGCAGCCCATTAGGACTAGCGGGGTTAGAGACCCAGTACTTC. This translates into CASSPLGLAGLETQYF. The variable domain in full, with the rest retrieved from reference TRBV9 and TRBJ2-5, is DSGVTQTPKHLITATGQRVTLRCSPRSGDLSVYWYQQSLDQGLQFLIQYYNGEERAKGNILERFSAQQFPDLHSELNLSSLELGDSALYFCASSPLGLAGLETQYFGPGTRLLVL.

The DNA of the CDR3 is TGTGCCAGCAGGGCTAGCGGGACCAGCCCGGATACGCAGTATTTT. It translates to CASRASGTSPDTQYF. The chain is built from TRBV25-1 and TRBJ2-3; 9 bases are shared with TRBD2. There are 15 residues in the CDR3. J was trimmed by 6 bases and V by 6 bases; bases with no gene match: 10. CDR1 is MGHDK and CDR2 is SYGVNS in the germline V gene.

The genes are TRBV4-1 and TRBJ2-4, with D perhaps matching TRBD2 (6 bases). Trimming took off 8 bases at V and 0 bases at J, with 14 bases between the two ends. The CDR3 length is 15 residues. Germline V gene lookup returns CDR1 MGHRA and CDR2 YSYEKL. The CDR3 here is CASRARDLAKNIQYF. In nucleotides, the CDR3 is TGCGCCAGCCGGGCCAGGGACTTAGCCAAAAACATTCAGTACTTC.

This clone was detected once. The chain recombines TRBV6-1 with TRBJ1-2; TRBD1 aligns across 7 bases. The CDR3 consists of 15 residues. CDR1 is MNHNS and CDR2 is SASEGT in the germline V gene. V was pared by 1 base and J by 0 bases, with 2 bases of the junction left unmatched. The chain's CDR3 is CASSEGTGANYGYTF. The CDR3, as DNA: TGTGCCAGCAGTGAAGGTACAGGGGCTAACTATGGCTACACCTTC.

The chain links TRBV5-1 to TRBJ2-3, with D maybe TRBD2 (5 bases). This CDR3 contains 14 residues. CDR1 SGHRS and CDR2 YFSETQ come from the germline V gene. V dropped 1 base and J dropped 5 bases, with 11 bases sitting between them. CDR3 sequence reads: CASSLRGGGDTQYF. CDR3 bases: TGCGCCAGCAGCTTGCGAGGTGGAGGAGATACGCAGTATTTT.

V usage is TRBV11-2 and J usage is TRBJ1-2; D not certain. CDR3 length: 13 amino acids. Trimming left V 3 bases short and J 8 bases short, with 13 bases between. Per germline, CDR1 SGHAT and CDR2 FQNNGV. The CDR3 bases are TGTGCCAGCAGCTTGAGTGTATCTATGGGCTACACCTTC. It yields the protein CASSLSVSMGYTF.

The chain employs TRBV10-1 and TRBJ1-1; no clear D. Deletions cut 2 bases from V and 3 bases from J, with 19 bases between. The CDR3 spans 17 residues. Germline V gives CDR1 WNHNN, CDR2 SYGVQD (reference sequence). The CDR3 loop is CASSEVAYEPEDTEAFF. The CDR3 DNA reads as TGCGCCAGCAGTGAGGTCGCATATGAACCGGAGGACACTGAAGCTTTCTTT.

This clone has only a few counts. The V and J genes are TRBV6-5 and TRBJ1-2, with TRBD1 identical over 7 bases. Germline CDR1 MNHEY, CDR2 SVGAGI. With V trimmed by 6 bases and J by 4 bases, 2 bases remained unmatched. The CDR3 covers 12 residues. The DNA for the CDR3 is TGTGCCAGCAGGCGGGACAGCTATGGCTACACCTTC. Its translation: CASRRDSYGYTF.

This chain links TRBV27 with TRBJ2-1, with 11 bases aligning to TRBD2. The CDR3 is 19 amino acids. Germline CDR1 and CDR2: MNHEY and SMNVEV (reference sequence). J was trimmed by 8 bases and V by 2 bases; bases with no gene match: 17. In nucleotides, the CDR3 is TGTGCCAGCAGTTTACGGCTCCGACTAGCGGGGACCGCCGGCGATGAGCAGTTCTTC. It encodes CASSLRLRLAGTAGDEQFF.

This clone was seen once. The rearrangement joins TRBV18 to TRBJ1-4; D is unclear. CDR1 is KGHSH and CDR2 is LQKENI in the germline V gene. The CDR3 spans 16 residues. V was cut by 4 bases and J by 3 bases, with 15 bases left in between. The CDR3 DNA is TGTGCCAGCTCACGTCTCCCAGGCCCAGCTAATGAAAAACTGTTTTTT. Its translation is CASSRLPGPANEKLFF.